Described below is a single T cell receptor (beta chain) sequence and its context. What it binds is unknown. Sequencing was performed with immunoSEQ multiplex PCR; in TCRdb, only in-frame clones are kept and a portion is missing. The sample contains some 76,000 clones, 70% to 90% of which appear only once. The data are from a study of cytotoxic CD8 clonotypes in ibrutinib-treated CLL. Study-level background: Of a cohort that held about a dozen relapsed/refractory and around 15 treatment-naive patients, around 17 were IGHV unmutated. The authors obtained response samples at a median of around eleven months of treatment, range 6 to 36.

The CDR3 has 15 residues. The germline gives CDR1 LNHDA, CDR2 SQIVND (reference sequence). V dropped 3 bases and J dropped 2 bases, with 14 bases sitting between them. Study results and caveats: Clonality increased with ibrutinib response but returned toward baseline at progression. Patients showed higher baseline clonality than age-matched healthy donors, and it tracked circulating CD8+ T-cell counts.

The receptor was derived from a human donor with chronic lymphocytic leukemia. Sequencing used PBMCs, obtained after 24 months of ibrutinib treatment. The rearrangement links TRBV19 to TRBJ2-7; D is perhaps TRBD1 (6 bases). The CDR3, as DNA: TGTGCCAGTAGTATGGGGACACCTAGCCCCTACGAGCAGTACTTC. Its protein is CASSMGTPSPYEQYF.